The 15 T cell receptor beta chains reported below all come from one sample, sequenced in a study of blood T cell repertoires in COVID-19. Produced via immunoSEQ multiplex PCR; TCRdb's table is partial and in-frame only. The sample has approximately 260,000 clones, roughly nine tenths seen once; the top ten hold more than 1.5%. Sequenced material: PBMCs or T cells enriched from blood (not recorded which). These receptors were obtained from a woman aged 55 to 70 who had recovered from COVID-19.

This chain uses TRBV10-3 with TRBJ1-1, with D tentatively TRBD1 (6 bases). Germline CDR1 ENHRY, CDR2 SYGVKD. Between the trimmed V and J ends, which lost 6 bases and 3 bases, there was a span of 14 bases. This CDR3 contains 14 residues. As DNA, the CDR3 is TGTGCCATCAGCACAGGGCCCCAAGACACTGAAGCTTTCTTT. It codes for CAISTGPQDTEAFF.

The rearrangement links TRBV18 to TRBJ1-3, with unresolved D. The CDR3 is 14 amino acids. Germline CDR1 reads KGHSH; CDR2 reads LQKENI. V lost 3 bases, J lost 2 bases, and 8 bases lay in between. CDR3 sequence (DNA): TGTGCCAGCTCACCTACAGAAACTGGAAACACCATATATTTT. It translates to CASSPTETGNTIYF.

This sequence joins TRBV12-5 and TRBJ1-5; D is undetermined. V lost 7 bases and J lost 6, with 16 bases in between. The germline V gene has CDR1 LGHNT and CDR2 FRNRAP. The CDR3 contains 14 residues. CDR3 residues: CASAPDGDPQPQHF. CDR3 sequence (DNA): TGTGCTAGTGCCCCCGATGGAGATCCTCAGCCCCAGCATTTT.

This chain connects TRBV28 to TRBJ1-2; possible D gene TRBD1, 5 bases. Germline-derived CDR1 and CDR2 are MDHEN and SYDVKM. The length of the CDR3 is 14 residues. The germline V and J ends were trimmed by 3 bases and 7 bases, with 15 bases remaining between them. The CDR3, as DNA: TGTGCCAGCAGTTTTGGGGCCGCAGACAGTGGCTACACCTTC. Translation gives CASSFGAADSGYTF.

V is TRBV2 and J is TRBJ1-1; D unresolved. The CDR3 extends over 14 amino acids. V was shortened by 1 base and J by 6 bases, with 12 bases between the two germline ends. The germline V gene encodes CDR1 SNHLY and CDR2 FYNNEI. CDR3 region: CASSEGFLAAEAFF. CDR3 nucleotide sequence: TGTGCCAGCAGTGAAGGGTTTCTAGCGGCTGAAGCTTTCTTT. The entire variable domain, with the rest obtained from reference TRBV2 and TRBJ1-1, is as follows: EPEVTQTPSHQVTQMGQEVILRCVPISNHLYFYWYRQILGQKVEFLVSFYNNEISEKSEIFDDQFSVERPDGSNFTLKIRSTKLEDSAMYFCASSEGFLAAEAFFGQGTRLTVV.

Written as DNA, the CDR3 is TGCGCCAGCAGCCTTAGCAGGGGCGAAAATTCCTACGAGCAGTACTTC. Amino acid sequence: CASSLSRGENSYEQYF. V and J are TRBV4-1 and TRBJ2-7, with D perhaps TRBD1 (6 bases). Trimming removed 4 bases at V and 1 base at J, with 17 bases between. Germline V gene sequence: CDR1 MGHRA, CDR2 YSYEKL. This CDR3 is built from 16 residues.

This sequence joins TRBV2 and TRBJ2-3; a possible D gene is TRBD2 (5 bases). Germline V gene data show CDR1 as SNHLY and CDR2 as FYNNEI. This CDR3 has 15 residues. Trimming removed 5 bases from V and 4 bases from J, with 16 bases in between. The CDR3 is CASSRPANGADTQYF. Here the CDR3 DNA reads TGTGCCAGCAGTAGGCCTGCAAACGGGGCAGATACGCAGTATTTT.

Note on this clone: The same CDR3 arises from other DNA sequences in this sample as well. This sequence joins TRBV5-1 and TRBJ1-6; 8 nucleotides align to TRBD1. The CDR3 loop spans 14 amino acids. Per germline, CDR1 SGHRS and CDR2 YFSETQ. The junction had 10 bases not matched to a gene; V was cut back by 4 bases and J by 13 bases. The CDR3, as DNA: TGCGCCAGCAGCCAAGGACAGGGCTCTTCGCCCCTCCACTTT. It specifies CASSQGQGSSPLHF.

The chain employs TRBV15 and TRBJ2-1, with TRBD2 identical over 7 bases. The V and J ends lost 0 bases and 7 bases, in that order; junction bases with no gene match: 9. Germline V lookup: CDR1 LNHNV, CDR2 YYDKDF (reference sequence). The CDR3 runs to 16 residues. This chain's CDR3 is CATSRERRERRNEQFF. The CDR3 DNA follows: TGTGCCACCAGCAGAGAACGGCGGGAGAGAAGGAATGAGCAGTTCTTC.

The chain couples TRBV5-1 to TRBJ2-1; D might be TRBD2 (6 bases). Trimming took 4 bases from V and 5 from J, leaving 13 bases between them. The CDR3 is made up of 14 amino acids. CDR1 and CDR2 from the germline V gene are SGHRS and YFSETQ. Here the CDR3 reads CASSVREMDNEQFF. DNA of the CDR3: TGCGCCAGCAGCGTCCGGGAGATGGACAATGAGCAGTTCTTC.

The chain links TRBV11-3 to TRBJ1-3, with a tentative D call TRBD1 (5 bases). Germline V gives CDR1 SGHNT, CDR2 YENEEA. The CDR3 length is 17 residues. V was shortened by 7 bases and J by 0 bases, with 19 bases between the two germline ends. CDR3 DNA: TGTGCCAGCACTCTCCTGGGGGGGGACTTCTCTGGAAACACCATATATTTT. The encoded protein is CASTLLGGDFSGNTIYF.

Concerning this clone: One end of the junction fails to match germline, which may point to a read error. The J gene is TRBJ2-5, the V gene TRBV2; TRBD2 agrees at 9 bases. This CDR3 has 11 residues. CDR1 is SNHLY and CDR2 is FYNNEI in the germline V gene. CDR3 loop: CASSEAGLANF. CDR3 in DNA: TGTGCCAGCAGTGAAGCGGGACTAGCAAACTTC.

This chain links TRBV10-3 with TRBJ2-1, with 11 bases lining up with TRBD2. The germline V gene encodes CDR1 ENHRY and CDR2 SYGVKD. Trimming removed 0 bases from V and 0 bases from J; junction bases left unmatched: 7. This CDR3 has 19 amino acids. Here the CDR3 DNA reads TGTGCCATCAGTGAGTCTCCGGGACTAGCGGCCGGCTCCTACAATGAGCAGTTCTTC. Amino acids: CAISESPGLAAGSYNEQFF.

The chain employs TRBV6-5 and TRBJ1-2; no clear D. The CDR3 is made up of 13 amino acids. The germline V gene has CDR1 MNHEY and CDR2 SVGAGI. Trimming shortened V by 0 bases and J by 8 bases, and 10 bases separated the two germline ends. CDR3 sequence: CASSYSRVGGYTF. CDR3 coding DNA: TGTGCCAGCAGTTACTCGAGGGTTGGCGGCTACACCTTC.

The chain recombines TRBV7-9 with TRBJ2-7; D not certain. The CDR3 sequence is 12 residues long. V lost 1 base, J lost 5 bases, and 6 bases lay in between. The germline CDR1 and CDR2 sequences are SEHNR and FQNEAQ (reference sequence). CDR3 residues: CASSLVVHEQYF. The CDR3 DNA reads TGTGCCAGCAGCTTAGTAGTCCACGAGCAGTACTTC. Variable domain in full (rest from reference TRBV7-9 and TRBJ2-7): DTGVSQNPRHKITKRGQNVTFRCDPISEHNRLYWYRQTLGQGPEFLTYFQNEAQLEKSRLLSDRFSAERPKGSFSTLEIQRTEQGDSAMYLCASSLVVHEQYFGPGTRLTVT.